The clone carrying this T cell receptor beta chain occurred a few times. Data came from immunoSEQ multiplex PCR; TCRdb stores just in-frame clones and leaves some out. The repertoire consists of tens of thousands of clones, with about 85% occurring once and the leading ten covering 13% to 15%. This sample stems from a study of control samples from healthy donors and cancer patients. The germline V gene has CDR1 SNHLY and CDR2 FYNNEI. CDR3 size: 13 residues. Trimming shortened V by 7 bases and J by 1 base, and 10 bases separated the two germline ends. Sequencing was carried out using blood. The chain links TRBV2 to TRBJ1-1, with D possibly matching TRBD1 (5 bases). The clonotype was recovered from a woman in her 70s in good health. CDR3 loop: CASMGDRNTEAFF. CDR3 bases: TGTGCCAGCATGGGAGACAGGAACACTGAAGCTTTCTTT. The whole variable domain, filled in from reference TRBV2 and TRBJ1-1, reads EPEVTQTPSHQVTQMGQEVILRCVPISNHLYFYWYRQILGQKVEFLVSFYNNEISEKSEIFDDQFSVERPDGSNFTLKIRSTKLEDSAMYFCASMGDRNTEAFFGQGTRLTVV.